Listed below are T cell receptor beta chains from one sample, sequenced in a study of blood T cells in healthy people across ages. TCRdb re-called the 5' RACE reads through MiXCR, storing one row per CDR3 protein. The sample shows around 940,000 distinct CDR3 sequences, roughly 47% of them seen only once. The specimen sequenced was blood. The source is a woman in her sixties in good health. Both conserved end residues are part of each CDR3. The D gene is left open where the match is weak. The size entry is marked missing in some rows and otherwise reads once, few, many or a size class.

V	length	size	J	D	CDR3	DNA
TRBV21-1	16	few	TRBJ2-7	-	CASSQVPSGPSYEQYF	TGTGCCAGCAGCCAAGTACCTTCTGGGCCTTCCTACGAGCAGTACTTC
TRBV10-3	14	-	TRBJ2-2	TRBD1	CAISTGANTGELFF	TGTGCCATCAGCACAGGGGCGAACACCGGGGAGCTGTTTTTT
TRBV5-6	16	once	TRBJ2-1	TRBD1	CASNVKWTGGADEQFF	TGTGCCAGCAACGTCAAATGGACAGGGGGCGCAGATGAGCAGTTCTTC
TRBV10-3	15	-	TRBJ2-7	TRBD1	CAINTGQGVTDEQYF	TGTGCCATCAACACGGGACAGGGCGTGACGGACGAGCAGTACTTC
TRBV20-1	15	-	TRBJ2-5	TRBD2	CSALRTSGGGETQYF	TGCAGTGCTCTTAGGACTAGCGGAGGGGGAGAGACCCAGTACTTC
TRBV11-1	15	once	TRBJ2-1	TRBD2	CTSSPGLAGGNEQFF	TGTACCAGCAGCCCGGGACTAGCGGGAGGGAATGAGCAGTTCTTC
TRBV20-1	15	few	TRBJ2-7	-	CSATNQKGVTYEQYF	TGCAGTGCTACCAATCAAAAGGGCGTAACCTACGAGCAGTACTTC
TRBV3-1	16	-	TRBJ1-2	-	CASSQEATVGDYGYTF	TGTGCCAGCAGCCAAGAAGCTACAGTAGGGGACTATGGCTACACCTTC
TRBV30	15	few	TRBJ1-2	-	CAWSVMGADYYGYTF	TGTGCCTGGAGTGTAATGGGGGCGGACTACTATGGCTACACCTTC
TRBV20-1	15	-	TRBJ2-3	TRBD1	CGASAGGVGADTQYF	TGCGGTGCTAGCGCAGGGGGCGTTGGCGCAGATACGCAGTATTTT
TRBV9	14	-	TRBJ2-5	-	CASSPRHGQETQYF	TGTGCCAGCAGCCCAAGGCATGGACAAGAGACCCAGTACTTC
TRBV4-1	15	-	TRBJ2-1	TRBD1	CASSPRDRVSNEQFF	TGCGCCAGCAGTCCGCGGGACAGGGTCTCCAATGAGCAGTTCTTC
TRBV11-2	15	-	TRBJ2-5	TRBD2	CASLSISGSRETQYF	TGTGCCAGCCTTTCAATTAGCGGGAGTCGGGAGACCCAGTACTTC
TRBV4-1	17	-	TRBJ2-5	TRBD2	CASSQLGTSGSGETQYF	TGCGCCAGCAGCCAATTGGGTACTAGCGGGAGTGGGGAGACCCAGTACTTC
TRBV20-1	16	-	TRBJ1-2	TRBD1	CSARNGGGRSNYGYTF	TGCAGTGCTAGAAATGGAGGGGGCAGATCTAACTATGGCTACACCTTC
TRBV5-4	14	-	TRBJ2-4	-	CASSLVDQKNIQYF	TGTGCCAGCAGCTTGGTTGACCAGAAAAACATTCAGTACTTC
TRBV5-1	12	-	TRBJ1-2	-	CASSYGAYGYTF	TGCGCCAGCAGTTACGGGGCCTATGGCTACACCTTC
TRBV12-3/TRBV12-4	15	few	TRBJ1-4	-	CASSLQVGKNEKLFF	TGTGCCAGCAGCTTACAGGTTGGAAAAAATGAAAAACTGTTTTTT
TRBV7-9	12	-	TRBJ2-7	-	CASSSTSFEQYF	TGTGCCAGCAGCTCAACTAGTTTCGAGCAGTACTTC
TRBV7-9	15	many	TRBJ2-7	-	CASSLALGPSYEQYF	TGTGCCAGCAGTTTAGCTCTGGGACCGTCCTACGAGCAGTACTTC
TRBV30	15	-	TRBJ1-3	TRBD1	CAWTPGQGGGNTIYF	TGTGCCTGGACCCCGGGACAGGGGGGTGGAAACACCATATATTTT
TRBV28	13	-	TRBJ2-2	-	CASGHRSAGELFF	TGTGCCAGCGGACACAGGTCAGCCGGGGAGCTGTTTTTT
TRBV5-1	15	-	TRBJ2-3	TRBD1	CASSYGDRATDTQYF	TGCGCCAGCAGCTACGGGGACAGGGCGACAGATACGCAGTATTTT
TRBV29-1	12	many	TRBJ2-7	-	CSVGGTPYEQYF	TGCAGCGTTGGGGGGACACCCTACGAGCAGTACTTC
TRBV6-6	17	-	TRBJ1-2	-	CASRTPIQAAIGYGYTF	TGTGCCAGCAGGACACCAATACAGGCCGCTATAGGCTATGGCTACACCTTC
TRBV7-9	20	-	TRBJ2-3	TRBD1	CASSLVFFVQGQGFTDTQYF	TGTGCCAGCAGCTTAGTATTTTTCGTTCAGGGACAGGGATTTACAGATACGCAGTATTTT
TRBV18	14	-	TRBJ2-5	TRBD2	CASSGTSYQETQYF	TGTGCCAGCTCCGGGACTAGCTACCAAGAGACCCAGTACTTC
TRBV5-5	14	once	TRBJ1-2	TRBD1	CASSRGQGQYGYTF	TGTGCCAGCAGCAGAGGACAGGGACAGTATGGCTACACCTTC
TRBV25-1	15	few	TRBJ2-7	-	CASSEFPSPSYEQYF	TGTGCCAGCAGTGAATTTCCATCCCCTTCCTACGAGCAGTACTTC
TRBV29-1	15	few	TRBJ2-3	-	CSVQPDTAQVGTQYF	TGCAGCGTTCAGCCAGACACGGCCCAAGTTGGTACGCAGTATTTT
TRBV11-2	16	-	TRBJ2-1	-	CASSLRTRGLGNEQFF	TGTGCCAGCAGCTTACGGACCCGGGGCCTAGGCAATGAGCAGTTCTTC
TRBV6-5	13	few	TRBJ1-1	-	CASSFRGNTEAFF	TGTGCCAGCAGTTTCAGGGGAAACACTGAAGCTTTCTTT